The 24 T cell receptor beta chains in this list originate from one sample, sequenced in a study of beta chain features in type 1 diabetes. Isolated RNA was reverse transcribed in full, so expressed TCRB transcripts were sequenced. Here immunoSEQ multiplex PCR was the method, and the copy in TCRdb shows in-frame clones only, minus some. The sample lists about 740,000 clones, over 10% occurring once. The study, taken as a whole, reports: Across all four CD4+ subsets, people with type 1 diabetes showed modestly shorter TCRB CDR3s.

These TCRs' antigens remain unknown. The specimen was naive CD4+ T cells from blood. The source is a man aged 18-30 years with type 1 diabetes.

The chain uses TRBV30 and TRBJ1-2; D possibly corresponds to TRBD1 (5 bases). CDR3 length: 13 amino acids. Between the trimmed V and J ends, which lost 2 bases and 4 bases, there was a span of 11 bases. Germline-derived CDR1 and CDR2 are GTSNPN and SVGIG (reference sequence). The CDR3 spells CAWSMVGAYGYTF. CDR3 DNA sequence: TGTGCCTGGAGTATGGTAGGGGCCTATGGCTACACCTTC.

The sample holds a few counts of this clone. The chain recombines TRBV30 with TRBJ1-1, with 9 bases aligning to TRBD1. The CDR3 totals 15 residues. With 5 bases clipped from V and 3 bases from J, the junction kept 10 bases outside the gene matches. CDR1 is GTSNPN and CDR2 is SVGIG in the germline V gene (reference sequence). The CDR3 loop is CAWGGQGESDTEAFF. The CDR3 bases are TGTGCCTGGGGGGGACAGGGAGAGAGCGACACTGAAGCTTTCTTT.

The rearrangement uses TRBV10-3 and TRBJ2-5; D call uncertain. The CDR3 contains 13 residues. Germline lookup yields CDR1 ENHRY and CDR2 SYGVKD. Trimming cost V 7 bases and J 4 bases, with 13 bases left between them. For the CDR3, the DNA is TGTGCCATCACCCCGGGCCCTGCAGAGACCCAGTACTTC. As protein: CAITPGPAETQYF.

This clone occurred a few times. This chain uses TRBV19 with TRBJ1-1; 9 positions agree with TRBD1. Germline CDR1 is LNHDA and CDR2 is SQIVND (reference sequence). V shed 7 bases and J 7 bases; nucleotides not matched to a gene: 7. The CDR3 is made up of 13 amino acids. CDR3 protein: CASISGQGIEAFF. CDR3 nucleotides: TGTGCCAGTATTTCGGGACAGGGCATTGAAGCTTTCTTT.

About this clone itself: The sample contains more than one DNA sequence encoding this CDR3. CDR3 protein: CASSTGGQGSYEQYF. CDR3 bases: TGTGCCAGTTCAACCGGGGGGCAGGGCTCCTACGAGCAGTACTTC. This chain links TRBV19 with TRBJ2-7; D may be TRBD2 (7 bases). The V gene's germline CDR1 is LNHDA and CDR2 SQIVND (reference sequence). The V and J ends lost 8 bases and 0 bases respectively, with 17 bases between them. The CDR3 totals 15 residues.

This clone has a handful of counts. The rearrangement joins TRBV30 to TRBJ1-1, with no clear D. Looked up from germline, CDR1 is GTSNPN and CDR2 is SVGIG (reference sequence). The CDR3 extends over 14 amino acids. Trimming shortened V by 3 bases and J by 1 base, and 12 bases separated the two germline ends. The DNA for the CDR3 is TGTGCCTGGAGCATCCCTCCATGGAACACTGAAGCTTTCTTT. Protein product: CAWSIPPWNTEAFF.

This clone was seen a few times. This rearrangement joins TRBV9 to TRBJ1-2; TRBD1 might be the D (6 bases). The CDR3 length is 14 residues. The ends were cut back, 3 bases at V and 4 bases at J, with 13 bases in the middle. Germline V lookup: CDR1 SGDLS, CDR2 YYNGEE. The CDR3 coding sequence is TGTGCCAGCAGCGACAGGGCTTTCGCCTATGGCTACACCTTC. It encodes CASSDRAFAYGYTF.

This CDR3 reads CASSLHGTGANVLTF. In DNA, the CDR3 is TGTGCCAGCAGCTTACATGGGACTGGGGCCAACGTCCTGACTTTC. The chain couples TRBV7-9 to TRBJ2-6; D is unclear. V lost 2 bases and J lost 2, with 7 bases in between. CDR1 is SEHNR and CDR2 is FQNEAQ in the germline V gene (reference sequence). The CDR3 length is 15 residues.

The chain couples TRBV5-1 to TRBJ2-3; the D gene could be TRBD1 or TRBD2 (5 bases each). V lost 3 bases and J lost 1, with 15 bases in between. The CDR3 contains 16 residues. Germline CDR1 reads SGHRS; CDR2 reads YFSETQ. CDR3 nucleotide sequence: TGCGCCAGCAGCTCTGACAGCTCCGGGGGCACAGATACGCAGTATTTT. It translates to CASSSDSSGGTDTQYF.

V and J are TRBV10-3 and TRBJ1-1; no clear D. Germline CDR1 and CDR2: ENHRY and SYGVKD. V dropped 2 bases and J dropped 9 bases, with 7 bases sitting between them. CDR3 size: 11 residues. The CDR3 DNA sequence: TGTGCCATCAGTGAGGGTCTACAAGCTTTCTTT. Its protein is CAISEGLQAFF.

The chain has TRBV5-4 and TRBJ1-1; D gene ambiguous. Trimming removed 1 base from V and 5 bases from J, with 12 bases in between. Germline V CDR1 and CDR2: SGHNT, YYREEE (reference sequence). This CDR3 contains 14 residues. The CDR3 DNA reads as TGTGCCAGCAGCTTGAGAGCGGTGGAGACTGAAGCTTTCTTT. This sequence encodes CASSLRAVETEAFF. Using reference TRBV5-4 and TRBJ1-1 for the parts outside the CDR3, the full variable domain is ETGVTQSPTHLIKTRGQQVTLRCSSQSGHNTVSWYQQALGQGPQFIFQYYREEENGRGNFPPRFSGLQFPNYSSELNVNALELDDSALYLCASSLRAVETEAFFGQGTRLTVV.

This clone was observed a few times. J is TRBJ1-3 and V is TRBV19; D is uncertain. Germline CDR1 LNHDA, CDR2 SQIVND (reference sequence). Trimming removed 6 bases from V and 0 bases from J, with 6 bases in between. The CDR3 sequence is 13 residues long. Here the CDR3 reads CASRLHSGNTIYF. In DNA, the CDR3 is TGTGCCAGTAGGTTACACTCTGGAAACACCATATATTTT.

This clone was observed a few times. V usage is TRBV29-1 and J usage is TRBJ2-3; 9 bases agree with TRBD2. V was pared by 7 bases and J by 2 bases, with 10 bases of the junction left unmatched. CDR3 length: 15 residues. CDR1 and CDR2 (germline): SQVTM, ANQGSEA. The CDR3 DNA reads TGCAGCGCCCCTGGCGGGGGGGCCTTCACAGATACGCAGTATTTT. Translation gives CSAPGGGAFTDTQYF.

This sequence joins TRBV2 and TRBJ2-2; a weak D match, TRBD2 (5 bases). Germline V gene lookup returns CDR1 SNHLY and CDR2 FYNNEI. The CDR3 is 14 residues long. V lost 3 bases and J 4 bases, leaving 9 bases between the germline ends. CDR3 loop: CASSDNAGTGELFF. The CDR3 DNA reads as TGTGCCAGCAGTGACAACGCGGGCACCGGGGAGCTGTTTTTT.

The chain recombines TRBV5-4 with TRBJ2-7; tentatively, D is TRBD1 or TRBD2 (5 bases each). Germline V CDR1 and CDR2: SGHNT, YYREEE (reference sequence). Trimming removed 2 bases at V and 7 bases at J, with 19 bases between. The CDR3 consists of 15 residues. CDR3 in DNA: TGTGCCAGCAGCTTACAGCGGACACCCGTCGGGGAGCAGTACTTC. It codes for CASSLQRTPVGEQYF. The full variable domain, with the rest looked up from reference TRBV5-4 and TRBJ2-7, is ETGVTQSPTHLIKTRGQQVTLRCSSQSGHNTVSWYQQALGQGPQFIFQYYREEENGRGNFPPRFSGLQFPNYSSELNVNALELDDSALYLCASSLQRTPVGEQYFGPGTRLTVT.

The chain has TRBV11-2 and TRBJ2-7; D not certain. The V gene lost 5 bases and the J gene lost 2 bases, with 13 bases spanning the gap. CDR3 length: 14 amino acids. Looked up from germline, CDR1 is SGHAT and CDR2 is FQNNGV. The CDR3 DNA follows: TGTGCCAGCAGCCGTGGTTTGGGGACCTACGAGCAGTACTTC. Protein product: CASSRGLGTYEQYF. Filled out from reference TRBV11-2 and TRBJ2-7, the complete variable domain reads EAGVAQSPRYKIIEKRQSVAFWCNPISGHATLYWYQQILGQGPKLLIQFQNNGVVDDSQLPKDRFSAERLKGVDSTLKIQPAKLEDSAVYLCASSRGLGTYEQYFGPGTRLTVT.

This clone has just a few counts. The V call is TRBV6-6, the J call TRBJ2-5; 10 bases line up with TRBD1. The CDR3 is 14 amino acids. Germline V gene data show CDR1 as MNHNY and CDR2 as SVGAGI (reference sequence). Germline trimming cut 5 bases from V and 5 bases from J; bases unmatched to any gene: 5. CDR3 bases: TGTGCCAGCAGTACGGGGACAGGGGTTGAGACCCAGTACTTC. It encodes CASSTGTGVETQYF.

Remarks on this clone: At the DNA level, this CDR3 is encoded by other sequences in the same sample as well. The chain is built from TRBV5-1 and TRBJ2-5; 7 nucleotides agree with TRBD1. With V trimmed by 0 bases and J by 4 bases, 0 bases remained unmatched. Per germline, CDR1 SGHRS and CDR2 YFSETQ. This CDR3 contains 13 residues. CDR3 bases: TGCGCCAGCAGCTTGGGGACAGGAGAGACCCAGTACTTC. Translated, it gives CASSLGTGETQYF.

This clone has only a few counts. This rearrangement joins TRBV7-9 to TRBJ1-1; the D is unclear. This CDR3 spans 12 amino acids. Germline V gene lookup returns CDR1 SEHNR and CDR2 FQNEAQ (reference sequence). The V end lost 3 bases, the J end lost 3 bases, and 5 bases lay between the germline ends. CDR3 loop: CASSLTHTEAFF. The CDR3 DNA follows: TGTGCCAGCAGCTTGACGCACACTGAAGCTTTCTTT.

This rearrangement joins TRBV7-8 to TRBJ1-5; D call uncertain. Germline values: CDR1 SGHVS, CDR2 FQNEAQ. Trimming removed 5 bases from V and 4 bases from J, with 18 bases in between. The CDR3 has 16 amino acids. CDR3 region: CASSPIGPPYNQPQHF. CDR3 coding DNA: TGTGCCAGCAGCCCCATAGGGCCCCCTTATAATCAGCCCCAGCATTTT.

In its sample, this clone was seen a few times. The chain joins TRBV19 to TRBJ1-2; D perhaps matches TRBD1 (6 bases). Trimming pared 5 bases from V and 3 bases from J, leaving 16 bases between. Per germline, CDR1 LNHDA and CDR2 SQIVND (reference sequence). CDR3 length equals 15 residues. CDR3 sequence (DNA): TGTGCCAGTAGTTTCGCGCAGGGGCTTTACTATGGCTACACCTTC. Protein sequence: CASSFAQGLYYGYTF.

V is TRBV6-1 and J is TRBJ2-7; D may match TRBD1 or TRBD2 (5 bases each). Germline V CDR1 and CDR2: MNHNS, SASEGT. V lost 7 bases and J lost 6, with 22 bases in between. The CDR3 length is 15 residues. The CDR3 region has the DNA TGTGCCAGCACATGGGAATACCTGGGGCGGGCCGAGCAGTACTTC. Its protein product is CASTWEYLGRAEQYF.

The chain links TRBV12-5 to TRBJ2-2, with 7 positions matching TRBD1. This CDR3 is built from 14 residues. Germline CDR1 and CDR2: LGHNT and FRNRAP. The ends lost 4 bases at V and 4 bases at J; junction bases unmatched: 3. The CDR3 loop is CASGSDRVTGELFF. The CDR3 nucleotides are TGTGCTAGTGGTTCAGACAGGGTCACCGGGGAGCTGTTTTTT.

CDR3 in amino acids: CASSERHTYNEQFF. CDR3 DNA sequence: TGTGCCAGCAGTGAGCGACACACTTACAATGAGCAGTTCTTC. The chain is built from TRBV6-1 and TRBJ2-1; D not certain. The CDR3 extends over 14 amino acids. Germline assignment: CDR1 MNHNS and CDR2 SASEGT. Trimming left V 3 bases short and J 4 bases short, with 10 bases between.